These T cell receptor beta chains were read from a single sample in a study of shared clonotypes between healthy human individuals. Sequencing was performed with immunoSEQ multiplex PCR; in TCRdb, only in-frame clones are kept and a portion is missing. The sample lists approximately 460,000 clones; approximately 71% were seen once. The source material was PBMCs. These receptors were collected from a woman aged 40 to 49 in good health. Some clones in this sample may be carry-over from other donors' samples. CDR3s include the opening cysteine and the closing phenylalanine or tryptophan. The D gene is left open where the match is weak. Clone sizes are given selectively: once, few, many, or a class where the clone is expanded.

v_gene: TRBV28
abundance: .
d_gene: TRBD1
j_gene: TRBJ2-7
CDR3nt: TGTGCCAGCAGTTCCCCTTTCAGACAGGGTGGCTACGAGCAGTACTTC
CDR3aa: CASSSPFRQGGYEQYF

v_gene: TRBV28
abundance: .
d_gene: .
j_gene: TRBJ2-7
CDR3nt: TGTGCCAGCAGTGTGGGACCCCTCGAGCAGTACTTC
CDR3aa: CASSVGPLEQYF

v_gene: TRBV27
abundance: .
d_gene: .
j_gene: TRBJ2-3
CDR3nt: TGTGCCAGCAGCAGGGGGGAAGATACGCAGTATTTT
CDR3aa: CASSRGEDTQYF

v_gene: TRBV7-8
abundance: .
d_gene: TRBD2
j_gene: TRBJ2-3
CDR3nt: TGTGCCAGCAGCTGGCAGGAGCGGGAGATAGATACGCAGTATTTT
CDR3aa: CASSWQEREIDTQYF

v_gene: TRBV11-2
abundance: .
d_gene: .
j_gene: TRBJ2-7
CDR3nt: TGTGCCAGCAGCTCCGTAAACAGATACGAGCAGTACTTC
CDR3aa: CASSSVNRYEQYF

v_gene: TRBV5-6
abundance: .
d_gene: TRBD1
j_gene: TRBJ1-2
CDR3nt: TGTGCCAGCAGCTCTGCGCGGACAGGGCGGGAGAAAGGCTACACCTTC
CDR3aa: CASSSARTGREKGYTF

v_gene: TRBV18
abundance: .
d_gene: .
j_gene: TRBJ2-7
CDR3nt: TGTGCCAGCTCACTGACTAACCGTTACGAGCAGTACTTC
CDR3aa: CASSLTNRYEQYF

v_gene: TRBV30
abundance: .
d_gene: .
j_gene: TRBJ1-3
CDR3nt: TGTGCCTGGAACCAAAGGACGTCTGGAAACACCATATATTTT
CDR3aa: CAWNQRTSGNTIYF

v_gene: TRBV6-1
abundance: .
d_gene: .
j_gene: TRBJ2-7
CDR3nt: TGTGCCAGCAGTGAAAACGGAGCTGCCTACGAGCAGTACTTC
CDR3aa: CASSENGAAYEQYF

v_gene: TRBV11-3
abundance: .
d_gene: .
j_gene: TRBJ2-1
CDR3nt: TGTGCCAGCAGCCTCCTCCAGACTCTCCTGACTAAGGAGCAGTTCTTC
CDR3aa: CASSLLQTLLTKEQFF

v_gene: TRBV7-3
abundance: .
d_gene: .
j_gene: TRBJ2-1
CDR3nt: TGTGCCAGCAGCCCAGATGGGGTAGAGGTGAATGAGCAGTTCTTC
CDR3aa: CASSPDGVEVNEQFF

v_gene: TRBV19
abundance: .
d_gene: .
j_gene: TRBJ1-1
CDR3nt: TGTGCCAGTAGGATCTTAGGGGCGGCCCTGAACACTGAAGCTTTCTTT
CDR3aa: CASRILGAALNTEAFF

v_gene: TRBV11-2
abundance: .
d_gene: TRBD1
j_gene: TRBJ2-7
CDR3nt: TGTGCCAGCAGCCGGGACAGGGCGTTCGAGCAGTACTTC
CDR3aa: CASSRDRAFEQYF

v_gene: TRBV5-4
abundance: many
d_gene: .
j_gene: TRBJ2-1
CDR3nt: TGTGCCAGCAGCTTGGCGGGTGGGACTCAGGAGCAGTTCTTC
CDR3aa: CASSLAGGTQEQFF

v_gene: TRBV28
abundance: .
d_gene: .
j_gene: TRBJ2-7
CDR3nt: TGTGCCAGCATATCAGGTGGCTACGAGCAGTACTTC
CDR3aa: CASISGGYEQYF

v_gene: TRBV2
abundance: many
d_gene: .
j_gene: TRBJ1-3
CDR3nt: TGTGCCAGCAGTGGGTGGGGACTTGGAAACACCATATATTTT
CDR3aa: CASSGWGLGNTIYF

v_gene: TRBV25-1
abundance: once
d_gene: .
j_gene: TRBJ2-1
CDR3nt: TGTGCCACCGGAGCCTACGAGAACTACAATGAGCAGTTCTTC
CDR3aa: CATGAYENYNEQFF

v_gene: TRBV6-6
abundance: .
d_gene: TRBD1
j_gene: TRBJ2-7
CDR3nt: TGTGCCAGCAGTCAGCCGGGACAGGGTATCAACGAGCAGTACTTC
CDR3aa: CASSQPGQGINEQYF

v_gene: TRBV28
abundance: .
d_gene: .
j_gene: TRBJ2-1
CDR3nt: TGTGCCAGCAGTTTATGGACCCACAAGCGGCAGTTCTTC
CDR3aa: CASSLWTHKRQFF

v_gene: TRBV9
abundance: once
d_gene: .
j_gene: TRBJ2-5
CDR3nt: TGTGCCAGCAGCGCGGAGATCAACCGCTTTCAAGAGACCCAGTACTTC
CDR3aa: CASSAEINRFQETQYF

v_gene: TRBV2
abundance: few
d_gene: TRBD1
j_gene: TRBJ1-2
CDR3nt: TGTGCCAGCACCGGGACAGGGTACTATGGCTACACCTTC
CDR3aa: CASTGTGYYGYTF

v_gene: TRBV27
abundance: once
d_gene: .
j_gene: TRBJ2-6
CDR3nt: TGTGCCAGCAGTTTATTAGGTTTCTCTAGCTCTGGGGCCAACGTCCTGACTTTC
CDR3aa: CASSLLGFSSSGANVLTF

v_gene: TRBV30
abundance: .
d_gene: .
j_gene: TRBJ1-4
CDR3nt: TGTGCCTGGAGGCCATGGGGAAGTCGAGAAAAACTGTTTTTT
CDR3aa: CAWRPWGSREKLFF

v_gene: TRBV11-2
abundance: once
d_gene: .
j_gene: TRBJ1-4
CDR3nt: TGTGCCAGCAGCTCCTACACATCAACTAATGAAAAACTGTTTTTT
CDR3aa: CASSSYTSTNEKLFF

v_gene: TRBV18
abundance: .
d_gene: .
j_gene: TRBJ1-1
CDR3nt: TGTGCCAGCTCATCCGACGGGGGGATCGCTGAAGCTTTCTTT
CDR3aa: CASSSDGGIAEAFF

v_gene: TRBV28
abundance: .
d_gene: .
j_gene: TRBJ1-4
CDR3nt: TGTGCCAGCAGTTCCCCGGACGCTTTAAATGAAAAACTGTTTTTT
CDR3aa: CASSSPDALNEKLFF

v_gene: TRBV10-3
abundance: .
d_gene: TRBD1
j_gene: TRBJ1-1
CDR3nt: TGTGCCATCAGTGAGTCGCAGGGGGGCACTGAAGCTTTCTTT
CDR3aa: CAISESQGGTEAFF

v_gene: TRBV10-2
abundance: .
d_gene: .
j_gene: TRBJ2-5
CDR3nt: TGCGCCAGCAGTGAAACAAACGCGAAAAAGCAGTACTTC
CDR3aa: CASSETNAKKQYF

v_gene: TRBV29-1
abundance: few
d_gene: .
j_gene: TRBJ1-1
CDR3nt: TGCAGCGTTGTCGTGGGACAAAACACTGAAGCTTTCTTT
CDR3aa: CSVVVGQNTEAFF

v_gene: TRBV5-4
abundance: .
d_gene: TRBD1
j_gene: TRBJ2-7
CDR3nt: TGTGCCAGCAGTTTCGACAGGGGGCACGAGCAGTACTTC
CDR3aa: CASSFDRGHEQYF

v_gene: TRBV7-6
abundance: .
d_gene: TRBD1
j_gene: TRBJ1-5
CDR3nt: TGTGCCAGCAGCTTCAGAAACAGGGGAAGGGCATGGCCCCAGCATTTT
CDR3aa: CASSFRNRGRAWPQHF

v_gene: TRBV5-1
abundance: .
d_gene: .
j_gene: TRBJ2-4
CDR3nt: TGCGCCAGCAGCTTGTACGGGGCCGGAATGGAAGCCAGAAACATTCAGTACTTC
CDR3aa: CASSLYGAGMEARNIQYF

v_gene: TRBV7-3
abundance: .
d_gene: .
j_gene: TRBJ2-3
CDR3nt: TGTGCCAGCAGCTTAACCAGGGACACAGATACGCAGTATTTT
CDR3aa: CASSLTRDTDTQYF

v_gene: TRBV6-6
abundance: .
d_gene: .
j_gene: TRBJ1-1
CDR3nt: TGTGCCAGCAGGCCTACTCTTTCCGCTGAAGCTTTCTTT
CDR3aa: CASRPTLSAEAFF

v_gene: TRBV28
abundance: .
d_gene: TRBD1
j_gene: TRBJ1-5
CDR3nt: TGTGCCAGCAGCCGGGACAGGGTTCTTAGCAATCAGCCCCAGCATTTT
CDR3aa: CASSRDRVLSNQPQHF

v_gene: TRBV5-1
abundance: .
d_gene: TRBD1
j_gene: TRBJ1-1
CDR3nt: TGCGCCAGCCGGACAGGGAACACTGAAGCTTTCTTT
CDR3aa: CASRTGNTEAFF

v_gene: TRBV25-1
abundance: .
d_gene: TRBD1
j_gene: TRBJ2-5
CDR3nt: TGTGCCAGCAGTGAATGGACAGGGGGAATGGGGCACCAAGAGACCCAGTACTTC
CDR3aa: CASSEWTGGMGHQETQYF

v_gene: TRBV28
abundance: .
d_gene: .
j_gene: TRBJ1-5
CDR3nt: TGTGCCAGCAGTTCTACAACAGGTAGCAATCAGCCCCAGCATTTT
CDR3aa: CASSSTTGSNQPQHF

v_gene: TRBV30
abundance: .
d_gene: .
j_gene: TRBJ1-2
CDR3nt: TGCGCCTGGAGTCCTCGGGTGGAGGTGTTTGGTGGCTACACCTTC
CDR3aa: CAWSPRVEVFGGYTF

v_gene: TRBV5-6
abundance: .
d_gene: .
j_gene: TRBJ2-2
CDR3nt: TGTGCCAGCAGCCGCCCCCGCCCCACCGGGGAGCTGTTTTTT
CDR3aa: CASSRPRPTGELFF

v_gene: TRBV7-2
abundance: few
d_gene: .
j_gene: TRBJ1-1
CDR3nt: TGTGCCAGCAGCCCCCGCGGGTGGAACACTGAAGCTTTCTTT
CDR3aa: CASSPRGWNTEAFF

v_gene: TRBV6-1
abundance: few
d_gene: .
j_gene: TRBJ2-7
CDR3nt: TGTGCCAGCAGTTTCCTCCGCTACTCACCCTACGAGCAGTACTTC
CDR3aa: CASSFLRYSPYEQYF

v_gene: TRBV29-1
abundance: .
d_gene: .
j_gene: TRBJ1-1
CDR3nt: TGCAGCGTTGAAGACAGAGCCTCTTCTTTCTTT
CDR3aa: CSVEDRASSFF

v_gene: TRBV5-4
abundance: .
d_gene: TRBD1
j_gene: TRBJ2-4
CDR3nt: TGTGCCAGCAGCCTACAGGGGACATCCAATCGTCTGTACTTC
CDR3aa: CASSLQGTSNRLYF

v_gene: TRBV9
abundance: .
d_gene: .
j_gene: TRBJ2-3
CDR3nt: TGTGCCAGCAGCGTAGTTGCTAGCACAGATACGCAGTATTTT
CDR3aa: CASSVVASTDTQYF

v_gene: TRBV5-4
abundance: .
d_gene: .
j_gene: TRBJ2-7
CDR3nt: TGTGCCAGCAGCTCGCGACAGTCGATAAGCTACGAGCAGTACTTC
CDR3aa: CASSSRQSISYEQYF

v_gene: TRBV18
abundance: .
d_gene: .
j_gene: TRBJ2-2
CDR3nt: TGTGCCAGCTCACCTCCCGGGATGGGGCTGGCCGGGGAGCTGTTTTTT
CDR3aa: CASSPPGMGLAGELFF

v_gene: TRBV28
abundance: .
d_gene: .
j_gene: TRBJ1-1
CDR3nt: TGTGCCAGCAGTTGGGGTTGGGGGAACACTGAAGCTTTCTTT
CDR3aa: CASSWGWGNTEAFF

v_gene: TRBV28
abundance: .
d_gene: .
j_gene: TRBJ1-2
CDR3nt: TGTGCCAGCAGTCCCCGACAGGATAACTATGGCTACACCTTC
CDR3aa: CASSPRQDNYGYTF